The 11 T cell receptor beta chains below were found in one sample sequenced in a study of PD-1 blockade in classical Hodgkin lymphoma. Time point of the sample: cycle 4 day 1 (C4D1), after less than 7 weeks of nivolumab. Each of the patients experienced relapse following autologous stem cell transplantation, and their brentuximab vedotin exposure differed. Only in-frame clones appear in the TCRdb table, and some are missing; sequencing was by immunoSEQ multiplex PCR. Of about 96,000 clones listed, approximately 94% were seen once; the top ten hold under 2%. This specimen was peripheral blood mononuclear cells (PBMCs), taken before the fourth cycle of nivolumab. The receptors stem from a human donor with classical Hodgkin lymphoma.

The CDR3 DNA sequence: TGTGCCAGCAGCCTGAACAGGGTACAGACCCAGTACTTC. Amino acid sequence: CASSLNRVQTQYF. The J gene is TRBJ2-5, the V gene TRBV7-9; a possible D gene is TRBD1 (6 bases). V was cut by 5 bases and J by 6 bases, with 13 bases left in between. From germline, CDR1 is SEHNR and CDR2 FQNEAQ (reference sequence). This CDR3 spans 13 amino acids.

The rearrangement links TRBV7-9 to TRBJ2-7; D not resolved. V dropped 2 bases and J dropped 0 bases, with 5 bases sitting between them. The CDR3 totals 13 residues. In germline, CDR1 is SEHNR, CDR2 FQNEAQ (reference sequence). CDR3 protein: CASSLIPSYEQYF. DNA for the CDR3: TGTGCCAGCAGCTTAATCCCCTCCTACGAGCAGTACTTC.

This clone was detected only once. V is TRBV9 and J is TRBJ1-1, with 8 bases fitting TRBD1. The CDR3 is 18 amino acids. V dropped 4 bases and J dropped 3; count of bases not matched to a gene: 17. CDR1 is SGDLS, CDR2 YYNGEE, per germline. The CDR3 region has the DNA TGTGCCAGCAGCCCCGGGGCCGGACAGGGTAAAAGGGACACTGAAGCTTTCTTT. Protein product: CASSPGAGQGKRDTEAFF. Looking up the rest from reference TRBV9 and TRBJ1-1 gives the full variable domain: DSGVTQTPKHLITATGQRVTLRCSPRSGDLSVYWYQQSLDQGLQFLIQYYNGEERAKGNILERFSAQQFPDLHSELNLSSLELGDSALYFCASSPGAGQGKRDTEAFFGQGTRLTVV.

The V call is TRBV27, the J call TRBJ1-2; D not resolved. The germline V gene encodes CDR1 MNHEY and CDR2 SMNVEV (reference sequence). The CDR3 extends over 13 amino acids. Trimming left V 6 bases short and J 3 bases short, with 11 bases between. The CDR3 region has the DNA TGTGCCAGCAGGTTTGGTGGTCACTATGGCTACACCTTC. Protein: CASRFGGHYGYTF.

The chain combines TRBV19 with TRBJ1-1, with 10 bases identical to TRBD1. Germline loops: CDR1 LNHDA, CDR2 SQIVND (reference sequence). CDR3 size: 13 residues. The V gene end was trimmed by 6 bases and the J gene end by 5 bases; junction bases not matched to a gene: 3. In DNA form, the CDR3 reads TGTGCCAGTAGCAGGGACAGGGGTACTGAAGCTTTCTTT. Protein: CASSRDRGTEAFF. Supplemented by reference TRBV19 and TRBJ1-1, the full variable domain reads DGGITQSPKYLFRKEGQNVTLSCEQNLNHDAMYWYRQDPGQGLRLIYYSQIVNDFQKGDIAEGYSVSREKKESFPLTVTSAQKNPTAFYLCASSRDRGTEAFFGQGTRLTVV.

V and J are TRBV9 and TRBJ2-5, with TRBD2 matching 11 bases. This CDR3 region has 14 residues. Germline V gene data show CDR1 as SGDLS and CDR2 as YYNGEE. V lost 4 bases to trimming and J lost 3 bases; unmatched junction nucleotides: 2. The CDR3 reads CASSPGLAEETQYF. As DNA, the CDR3 is TGTGCCAGCAGCCCGGGACTAGCGGAAGAGACCCAGTACTTC.

The CDR3 is CASSNDRGYTF. CDR3 nucleotide sequence: TGTGCCAGCAGTAACGATAGAGGCTACACCTTC. The rearrangement uses TRBV6-1 and TRBJ1-2; D ambiguous. The CDR3 has 11 residues. Trimming removed 5 bases at V and 8 bases at J, with 9 bases between. The germline gives CDR1 MNHNS, CDR2 SASEGT.

V gene TRBV5-1 combines with J gene TRBJ2-7, with D hard to call. Trimming shortened V by 2 bases and J by 3 bases, and 9 bases separated the two germline ends. Looked up from germline, CDR1 is SGHRS and CDR2 is YFSETQ. The CDR3 has 13 amino acids. This CDR3 reads CASSFGIGYEQYF. The CDR3 bases are TGCGCCAGCAGCTTTGGCATAGGCTACGAGCAGTACTTC. The full variable domain, its missing parts supplied by reference TRBV5-1 and TRBJ2-7, is KAGVTQTPRYLIKTRGQQVTLSCSPISGHRSVSWYQQTPGQGLQFLFEYFSETQRNKGNFPGRFSGRQFSNSRSEMNVSTLELGDSALYLCASSFGIGYEQYFGPGTRLTVT.

CDR3 region: CASSFLKNIQYF. For the CDR3, the DNA is TGTGCCAGCAGCTTTCTTAAAAACATTCAGTACTTC. The J gene is TRBJ2-4, the V gene TRBV5-8; D uncertain. The CDR3 contains 12 residues. V was pared by 2 bases and J by 4 bases, with 4 bases between. Germline V gene data show CDR1 as SGHTS and CDR2 as YDEGEE.

This chain uses TRBV30 with TRBJ2-1; D gene ambiguous. CDR1 and CDR2 from the germline V gene are GTSNPN and SVGIG (reference sequence). Trimming took 0 bases from V and 6 from J, leaving 3 bases between them. The length of the CDR3 is 11 residues. CDR3 region: CAWSVANEQFF. CDR3 DNA sequence: TGTGCCTGGAGTGTAGCCAATGAGCAGTTCTTC.

This clone was detected only once. The gene calls are TRBV18 and TRBJ1-1; D is possibly TRBD1 (5 bases). Looked up from germline, CDR1 is KGHSH and CDR2 is LQKENI. The CDR3 extends over 15 amino acids. V was clipped by 6 bases and J by 4 bases, with 18 bases between them. Written as DNA, the CDR3 is TGTGCCAGCTCTCCCAGGGACTCAAAGCTCACTGAAGCTTTCTTT. It specifies CASSPRDSKLTEAFF.